The rows below give T cell receptor beta chains drawn from one sample of a study of blood T cell repertoires in COVID-19. Here immunoSEQ multiplex PCR was the method, and the copy in TCRdb shows in-frame clones only, minus some. This table has approximately 210,000 clones, approximately 90% appearing once. Specimen: peripheral blood. The receptors derive from a human donor in a cohort sampled during active COVID-19. The CDR3 runs from the conserved cysteine through the conserved F or W. The order of the fields is D gene, clone size, V gene, J gene, CDR3 DNA, CDR3 protein. D genes are given only for firm matches. A clone size is listed for some rows: how often the clone was seen (once, few, many), or a class if it is expanded.

D: TRBD2
size: NA
V: TRBV18
J: TRBJ2-7
DNA: TGTGCCAGCTCACCACGACTAGCGGGGGACATTTTCGCGCAGTACTTC
CDR3: CASSPRLAGDIFAQYF

D: TRBD2
size: NA
V: TRBV6-6
J: TRBJ2-1
DNA: TGTGCCAGCAGTACGGGACTAGCGGGAGTCGGGGAGCAGTTCTTC
CDR3: CASSTGLAGVGEQFF

D: TRBD2
size: NA
V: TRBV24-1
J: TRBJ2-1
DNA: TGTGCCACCAAACGGGAGGGGGACAATGAGCAGTTCTTC
CDR3: CATKREGDNEQFF

D: NA
size: NA
V: TRBV7-9
J: TRBJ2-7
DNA: TGTGCCAGCAGCCAACGGACCGGGAACCCGTACGAGCAGTACTTC
CDR3: CASSQRTGNPYEQYF

D: NA
size: once
V: TRBV11-2
J: TRBJ1-4
DNA: TGTGCCAGCAGTCGTGAGCTCCGGACACCCGCAACTAATGAAAAACTGTTTTTT
CDR3: CASSRELRTPATNEKLFF

D: NA
size: NA
V: TRBV25-1
J: TRBJ2-1
DNA: TGTGCCAGCAGTAACCCGGAGCAGGGCCACAATGAGCAGTTCTTC
CDR3: CASSNPEQGHNEQFF

D: NA
size: NA
V: TRBV5-1
J: TRBJ1-4
DNA: TGCGCCAGCAGGGATGAGGGGGCTAATGAAAAACTGTTTTTT
CDR3: CASRDEGANEKLFF

D: TRBD2
size: NA
V: TRBV19
J: TRBJ2-1
DNA: TGTGCCAGTAGTCCCTCTTACTCTAGCGGGTTCTACAATGAGCAGTTCTTC
CDR3: CASSPSYSSGFYNEQFF

D: NA
size: NA
V: TRBV3-1/TRBV3-2
J: TRBJ1-5
DNA: TGTGCCAGCAGCCAAGCAGGTTCCAATCAGCCCCAGCATTTT
CDR3: CASSQAGSNQPQHF

D: TRBD2
size: NA
V: TRBV2
J: TRBJ2-1
DNA: TGTGCCAGCAGTAGGCTAGCGGGTAGGACCATAGATGAGCAGTTCTTC
CDR3: CASSRLAGRTIDEQFF

D: NA
size: NA
V: TRBV28
J: TRBJ2-2
DNA: TGTGCCAGCAGTTTCGGGGTGGGGTTTACCGGGGAGCTGTTTTTT
CDR3: CASSFGVGFTGELFF

D: NA
size: NA
V: TRBV4-3
J: TRBJ1-4
DNA: TGCGCCAGCAGCCAAGCAAGGGGGAATGAAAAACTGTTTTTT
CDR3: CASSQARGNEKLFF

D: TRBD1
size: NA
V: TRBV2
J: TRBJ1-1
DNA: TGTGCCAGCAGGGACAGGGCAGTTGTAGGGAACACTGAAGCTTTCTTT
CDR3: CASRDRAVVGNTEAFF

D: TRBD1
size: NA
V: TRBV3-1/TRBV3-2
J: TRBJ2-5
DNA: TGTGCCAGCAGCCAAGGGACAGGGACCTCACAAGAGACCCAGTACTTC
CDR3: CASSQGTGTSQETQYF

D: NA
size: NA
V: TRBV29-1
J: TRBJ1-5
DNA: TGCAGCGTAGTGACTCGCGGTGGTCAGCCCCAGCATTTT
CDR3: CSVVTRGGQPQHF

D: TRBD2
size: NA
V: TRBV6-2/TRBV6-3
J: TRBJ2-2
DNA: TGTGCCAGCAGCCGGGAGGGGACCGGGGAGCTGTTTTTT
CDR3: CASSREGTGELFF

D: TRBD1
size: NA
V: TRBV7-9
J: TRBJ2-7
DNA: TGTGCCAGCAGCGGGCGGGACAGGGGACGGGAGCAGTACTTC
CDR3: CASSGRDRGREQYF

D: TRBD2
size: NA
V: TRBV4-3
J: TRBJ2-5
DNA: TGCGCCAGCAGCCAAGAGACTAGCGGGTTTGAGACCCAGTACTTC
CDR3: CASSQETSGFETQYF

D: NA
size: NA
V: TRBV7-2
J: TRBJ2-5
DNA: TGTGCCAGCAGCTTAGTCAGGGCCCAAGAGACCCAGTACTTC
CDR3: CASSLVRAQETQYF

D: TRBD1
size: NA
V: TRBV5-1
J: TRBJ1-1
DNA: TGCGCCAGCAGGCGGACAGGGGAGGGGACTGAAGCTTTCTTT
CDR3: CASRRTGEGTEAFF

D: NA
size: NA
V: TRBV27
J: TRBJ2-7
DNA: TGTGCCAGCAGTTCCCAGGGGAGGGGTGACTACGAGCAGTACTTC
CDR3: CASSSQGRGDYEQYF

D: NA
size: NA
V: TRBV5-1
J: TRBJ2-1
DNA: TGCGCCAGCAGCTTGATGGACCCAGGGGGGAATGAGCAGTTCTTC
CDR3: CASSLMDPGGNEQFF

D: NA
size: NA
V: TRBV27
J: TRBJ1-2
DNA: TGTGCCAGCAGTTTATCGTTCGATGGGGGGATGGGCTACACCTTC
CDR3: CASSLSFDGGMGYTF

D: TRBD2
size: NA
V: TRBV20-1
J: TRBJ2-7
DNA: TGCAGTGCTAGTTTGGCTAGCGGGAGGGACTACGAGCAGTACTTC
CDR3: CSASLASGRDYEQYF

D: NA
size: NA
V: TRBV24-1
J: TRBJ2-3
DNA: TGTGCCACCAGGCCTTTGCCTTCGGGGACTAGCACAGATACGCAGTATTTT
CDR3: CATRPLPSGTSTDTQYF

D: NA
size: once
V: TRBV19
J: TRBJ1-5
DNA: TGTGCCAGTAGTATAGGAGGTCCCATGTTTAATCAGCCCCAGCATTTT
CDR3: CASSIGGPMFNQPQHF

D: NA
size: few
V: TRBV4-1
J: TRBJ1-3
DNA: TGCGCCAGCAGCCAAGGACAGGCCCACTCTGGCGGAAACACCATATATTTT
CDR3: CASSQGQAHSGGNTIYF

D: NA
size: NA
V: TRBV3-1/TRBV3-2
J: TRBJ2-7
DNA: TGTGCCAGCAGCCTTGGGCTTAGCGAAGTCTACGAGCAGTACTTC
CDR3: CASSLGLSEVYEQYF

D: NA
size: once
V: TRBV20-1
J: TRBJ1-2
DNA: TGCAGTGCTAGTGTGGCAGCGGGATATGGCTACACCTTC
CDR3: CSASVAAGYGYTF

D: TRBD1
size: many
V: TRBV7-2
J: TRBJ1-6
DNA: TGTGCCAGCAGCTTTCCGACAGGGTTAACGACACCCCTCCACTTT
CDR3: CASSFPTGLTTPLHF

D: TRBD1
size: NA
V: TRBV6-2/TRBV6-3
J: TRBJ1-1
DNA: TGTGCCAGCAGTTGGACGGGACAGGGGGACACTGAAGCTTTCTTT
CDR3: CASSWTGQGDTEAFF

D: NA
size: NA
V: TRBV18
J: TRBJ1-5
DNA: TGTGCCAGCTCCTGGACGGGGTTGAGCAATCAGCCCCAGCATTTT
CDR3: CASSWTGLSNQPQHF

D: NA
size: NA
V: TRBV5-1
J: TRBJ1-2
DNA: NA
CDR3: CASSFGQGGHGYTF

D: TRBD1
size: NA
V: TRBV5-4
J: TRBJ2-7
DNA: TGTGCCAGCAGCTTGGGACAGGGTAGCACGAACGAGCAGTACTTC
CDR3: CASSLGQGSTNEQYF

D: TRBD1
size: NA
V: TRBV7-2
J: TRBJ1-5
DNA: TGTGCCAGCAGCCGGGACAGGGTGGGTCAGCCCCAGCATTTT
CDR3: CASSRDRVGQPQHF

D: NA
size: NA
V: TRBV10-3
J: TRBJ2-1
DNA: TGTGCCATCAGTGAAGAACCCCCAGGCCCCTACAATGAGCAGTTCTTC
CDR3: CAISEEPPGPYNEQFF

D: TRBD2
size: NA
V: TRBV2
J: TRBJ2-1
DNA: TGTGCCAGCCTTATTAGCGGGAGGCCCGGGGGGGGCTCCTACAATGAGCAGTTCTTC
CDR3: CASLISGRPGGGSYNEQFF

D: TRBD1
size: NA
V: TRBV28
J: TRBJ2-7
DNA: TGTGCTACGAAGGGGACAGGGTCCTACGAGCAGTACTTC
CDR3: CATKGTGSYEQYF

D: TRBD1
size: NA
V: TRBV6-1
J: TRBJ1-5
DNA: TGTGCCAGCAGTGTAAGGCGGACAGGGGTGAGCAATCAGCCCCAGCATTTT
CDR3: CASSVRRTGVSNQPQHF

D: TRBD2
size: NA
V: TRBV19
J: TRBJ2-2
DNA: TGTGCCAGTAGTACCTCAGGACTAGTGCGCGGCACCGGGGAGCTGTTTTTT
CDR3: CASSTSGLVRGTGELFF

D: NA
size: many
V: TRBV6-5
J: TRBJ1-1
DNA: TGTGCCAGCAGTTACGGCACCGGGGGGGCAATAGCTTTCTTT
CDR3: CASSYGTGGAIAFF

D: NA
size: NA
V: TRBV5-1
J: TRBJ2-7
DNA: TGCGCCAGCAGGGACATAACCTACGAGCAGTACTTC
CDR3: CASRDITYEQYF

D: TRBD2
size: NA
V: TRBV3-1/TRBV3-2
J: TRBJ2-7
DNA: TGTGCCAGCAGCAATACCCCGGGACTAGCGGGCGGCGAGCAGTACTTC
CDR3: CASSNTPGLAGGEQYF

D: NA
size: NA
V: TRBV21-1
J: TRBJ1-1
DNA: TGTGCCAGCAGCAAAAAAGTGGCAACTGAAGCTTTCTTT
CDR3: CASSKKVATEAFF

D: TRBD1
size: NA
V: TRBV3-1/TRBV3-2
J: TRBJ1-5
DNA: TGTGCCAGCAGCCATCAGGGGGATCAGCCCCAGCATTTT
CDR3: CASSHQGDQPQHF

D: NA
size: NA
V: TRBV9
J: TRBJ2-6
DNA: TGTGCCAGCAGCCCCGCGTTATGGTCTGGGGCCAACGTCCTGACTTTC
CDR3: CASSPALWSGANVLTF

D: NA
size: few
V: TRBV4-2
J: TRBJ2-2
DNA: TGTGCCAGCAGCCAAGAGCACTTCACCGGGGAGCTGTTTTTT
CDR3: CASSQEHFTGELFF

D: NA
size: NA
V: TRBV5-4
J: TRBJ2-1
DNA: TGTGCCAGCAGCTTCCCAGGGGAGGGTTACAATGAGCAGTTCTTC
CDR3: CASSFPGEGYNEQFF

D: TRBD1
size: NA
V: TRBV4-1
J: TRBJ1-5
DNA: TGCGCCAGCAGCAGCGAGGGGGCGAATCAGCCCCAGCATTTT
CDR3: CASSSEGANQPQHF

D: NA
size: NA
V: TRBV5-1
J: TRBJ2-5
DNA: TGCGCCAGCAGCTCGGGGACTCTCCAAGAGACCCAGTACTTC
CDR3: CASSSGTLQETQYF

D: NA
size: once
V: TRBV5-1
J: TRBJ2-7
DNA: TGCGCCAGCAGCCCGGGACTCATCTACGAGCAGTACTTC
CDR3: CASSPGLIYEQYF

D: NA
size: NA
V: TRBV7-9
J: TRBJ2-5
DNA: TGTGCCAGCATCCCCCTCGAAGAGACCCAGTACTTC
CDR3: CASIPLEETQYF

D: NA
size: NA
V: TRBV9
J: TRBJ1-2
DNA: TGTGCCAGCAGCGTCCAGGGTTCGGGCTATGGCTACACCTTC
CDR3: CASSVQGSGYGYTF

D: NA
size: NA
V: TRBV7-2
J: TRBJ2-7
DNA: TGTGCCAGCAGCTTAGACAGGGTAACCTACGAGCAGTACTTC
CDR3: CASSLDRVTYEQYF

D: TRBD2
size: NA
V: TRBV7-2
J: TRBJ2-2
DNA: TGTGCCAGCAGCTTACTCCTCGGTAGCGGGGACACCGGGGAGCTGTTTTTT
CDR3: CASSLLLGSGDTGELFF

D: NA
size: NA
V: TRBV5-1
J: TRBJ1-1
DNA: TGCGCCAGCAGCTTGGATGGCGGGAGCATGAACACTGAAGCTTTCTTT
CDR3: CASSLDGGSMNTEAFF

D: TRBD1
size: few
V: TRBV6-2/TRBV6-3
J: TRBJ1-5
DNA: TGTGCCAGCAGCCGAGGGACAGCAAATAGCAATCAGCCCCAGCATTTT
CDR3: CASSRGTANSNQPQHF

D: TRBD1
size: NA
V: TRBV5-1
J: TRBJ1-4
DNA: TGCGCCAGCAGCTTTGGCGGACAGGGGAAGGTAACTAATGAAAAACTGTTTTTT
CDR3: CASSFGGQGKVTNEKLFF

D: NA
size: NA
V: TRBV29-1
J: TRBJ2-1
DNA: TGCAGCGGGGACATTTACAATGAGCAGTTCTTC
CDR3: CSGDIYNEQFF